A single sample is the source of the 16 T cell receptor beta chains below, sequenced in a study of blood T cell repertoires in COVID-19. Sequencing used immunoSEQ multiplex PCR; TCRdb keeps in-frame clones, though not all of them. Of 15,000 to 20,000 clones in the sample, around 80% are singletons; the top ten hold around 26%. Input material: peripheral blood. These receptors were taken from a woman between 65 and 79 years old with active COVID-19.

The V call is TRBV18, the J call TRBJ2-2; D is uncertain. This CDR3 has 15 amino acids. Per germline, CDR1 KGHSH and CDR2 LQKENI. V was clipped by 2 bases and J by 0 bases, with 7 bases between them. The CDR3 loop reads CASSPVMSNTGELFF. CDR3 nucleotide sequence: TGTGCCAGCTCACCAGTTATGTCGAACACCGGGGAGCTGTTTTTT.

The V call is TRBV6-5, the J call TRBJ2-7; 7 bases agree with TRBD1. V dropped 8 bases and J dropped 3; count of bases not matched to a gene: 13. The CDR3 is made up of 15 amino acids. In germline, CDR1 is MNHEY, CDR2 SVGAGI. This CDR3 is CASRDRAALHYEQYF. The DNA of the CDR3 is TGTGCCAGCCGAGACAGGGCCGCCTTACACTACGAGCAGTACTTC.

Comment on this clone: The junction departs from the called germline gene at one end, perhaps through a read error. The chain uses TRBV7-9 and TRBJ1-2; no firm D call. The CDR3 has 11 amino acids. In germline, CDR1 is SEHNR, CDR2 FQNEAQ (reference sequence). CDR3 sequence: CASSLAARLHF. CDR3 nucleotide sequence: TGTGCCAGCAGCTTAGCGGCGAGGTTACACTTC.

This chain uses TRBV6-2 or TRBV6-3 with TRBJ2-1, with TRBD2 matching 14 bases. In germline, CDR1 is MNHEY, CDR2 SVGEGT. The CDR3 is made up of 17 amino acids. The J segment lost 6 bases and the V segment lost 2 bases, leaving 6 bases of the junction unmatched. The CDR3 region is CASSYGTSGRRGNEQFF. In DNA, the CDR3 is TGTGCCAGCAGTTACGGGACTAGCGGGAGACGGGGCAATGAGCAGTTCTTC.

The chain joins TRBV29-1 to TRBJ2-3, with a possible D match to TRBD2 (6 bases). The CDR3 loop spans 14 amino acids. Germline V gene lookup returns CDR1 SQVTM and CDR2 ANQGSEA. The V end lost 4 bases, the J end lost 6 bases, and 17 bases lay between the germline ends. CDR3: CSVGPPGEYDTQYF. CDR3 nucleotides: TGCAGCGTTGGCCCGCCGGGGGAATACGATACGCAGTATTTT.

The chain combines TRBV6-5 with TRBJ1-4, with D possibly matching TRBD1 (6 bases). Trimming shortened V by 7 bases and J by 4 bases, and 13 bases separated the two germline ends. Germline lookup yields CDR1 MNHEY and CDR2 SVGAGI. This CDR3 has 14 amino acids. The DNA for the CDR3 is TGTGCCAGCACCCCCGACAGGAATAATGAAAAACTGTTTTTT. It specifies CASTPDRNNEKLFF.

A word on this clone: One junction end does not reproduce the germline sequence, and a read error may be involved. The chain recombines TRBV3-1 (or the pseudogene TRBV3-2) with TRBJ2-5; the D gene is possibly TRBD2 (7 bases). The V gene's germline CDR1 is LGHDT and CDR2 YNNKEL (reference sequence). The CDR3 runs to 13 residues. CDR3 region: CASRQGGERTQYF. The CDR3 coding sequence is TGTGCCAGCCGCCAAGGGGGGGAGCGGACCCAGTACTTC.

V and J are TRBV27 and TRBJ2-3; tentatively, D is TRBD1 (6 bases). Trimming removed 9 bases from V and 0 bases from J, with 13 bases in between. Per germline, CDR1 MNHEY and CDR2 SMNVEV (reference sequence). The CDR3 is made up of 14 amino acids. The CDR3 DNA is TGTGCCAGTCAAACAGGGTCCAGCACAGATACGCAGTATTTT. This sequence encodes CASQTGSSTDTQYF.

The V and J genes are TRBV3-1 (or the pseudogene TRBV3-2) and TRBJ2-7, with D possibly TRBD2 on 5 matching bases. This CDR3 is built from 14 residues. The germline V gene has CDR1 LGHDT and CDR2 YNNKEL (reference sequence). Trimming stripped 5 bases from V and 7 bases from J, with 18 bases between. CDR3 loop: CASSGRTGSGEQYF. The CDR3 DNA follows: TGTGCCAGCAGCGGCCGGACCGGCTCGGGGGAGCAGTACTTC.

This chain uses TRBV6-1 with TRBJ2-6; 7 bases line up with TRBD1. The length of the CDR3 is 16 residues. Germline trimming cut 4 bases from V and 4 bases from J; bases unmatched to any gene: 7. CDR1 and CDR2 from the germline V gene are MNHNS and SASEGT. The chain's CDR3 is CASSATTGAGANVLTF. Here the CDR3 DNA reads TGTGCCAGCAGTGCCACCACAGGGGCCGGGGCCAACGTCCTGACTTTC.

The chain employs TRBV2 and TRBJ2-7; no clear D gene. The V gene lost 3 bases and the J gene lost 3 bases, with 12 bases spanning the gap. The CDR3 has 14 residues. Germline CDR1 is SNHLY and CDR2 is FYNNEI. CDR3 amino acids: CASSDGYDLYEQYF. In nucleotides, the CDR3 is TGTGCCAGCAGTGACGGGTATGACCTCTACGAGCAGTACTTC.

The gene calls are TRBV29-1 and TRBJ1-1; 7 bases agree with TRBD1. CDR3 length equals 12 residues. With V trimmed by 6 bases and J by 4 bases, 5 bases remained unmatched. Germline loops: CDR1 SQVTM, CDR2 ANQGSEA. The CDR3 nucleotides are TGCAGCGTAGCCGCAGGGGGCACTGAAGCTTTCTTT. It specifies CSVAAGGTEAFF.

V usage is TRBV19 and J usage is TRBJ2-5, with 8 bases aligning to TRBD1. The trim removed 2 bases at V and 4 bases at J, leaving 9 bases unmatched. CDR1 is LNHDA, CDR2 SQIVND, per germline (reference sequence). This CDR3 has 16 residues. This chain's CDR3 is CASSISAQGAGETQYF. The CDR3 DNA is TGTGCCAGTAGTATATCGGCGCAGGGGGCGGGAGAGACCCAGTACTTC.

The V and J genes are TRBV20-1 and TRBJ2-3, with 8 positions matching TRBD2. CDR1 is DFQATT, CDR2 SNEGSKA, per germline (reference sequence). This CDR3 region has 14 residues. J lost 4 bases, V lost 3 bases, and 6 bases had no gene match. This chain's CDR3 is CSASREGGADTQYF. The CDR3 DNA reads TGCAGTGCTAGTCGGGAGGGGGGAGCAGATACGCAGTATTTT.

The chain carries TRBV5-5 and TRBJ1-2; weak D call: TRBD1 (5 bases). The ends were cut back, 5 bases at V and 4 bases at J, with 18 bases in the middle. Germline assignment: CDR1 SGHKS and CDR2 YYEKEE (reference sequence). This CDR3 contains 15 residues. The CDR3 region is CASSLSWGVFYGYTF. The DNA for the CDR3 is TGTGCCAGCAGTCTATCTTGGGGGGTTTTCTATGGCTACACCTTC.

The chain joins TRBV5-1 to TRBJ1-1, with D hard to call. The CDR3 loop spans 15 amino acids. Trimming took off 3 bases at V and 0 bases at J, with 12 bases between the two ends. Germline V gene lookup returns CDR1 SGHRS and CDR2 YFSETQ. The CDR3: CASSSRPGMNTEAFF. The CDR3 DNA is TGCGCCAGCAGCTCCCGGCCGGGGATGAACACTGAAGCTTTCTTT. Drawing the rest from reference TRBV5-1 and TRBJ1-1, the complete variable domain is KAGVTQTPRYLIKTRGQQVTLSCSPISGHRSVSWYQQTPGQGLQFLFEYFSETQRNKGNFPGRFSGRQFSNSRSEMNVSTLELGDSALYLCASSSRPGMNTEAFFGQGTRLTVV.